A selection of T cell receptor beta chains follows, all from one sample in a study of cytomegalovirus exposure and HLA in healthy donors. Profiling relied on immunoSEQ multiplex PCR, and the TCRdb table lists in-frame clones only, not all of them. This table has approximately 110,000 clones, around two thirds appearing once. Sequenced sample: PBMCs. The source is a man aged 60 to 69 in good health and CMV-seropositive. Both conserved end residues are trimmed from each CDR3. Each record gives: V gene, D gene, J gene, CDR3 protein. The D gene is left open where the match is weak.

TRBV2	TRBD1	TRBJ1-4	ASSEYRLRQGNEKLF
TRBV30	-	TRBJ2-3	AWSWGGADDTQY
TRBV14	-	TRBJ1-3	ASSPKRVSSGNTIY
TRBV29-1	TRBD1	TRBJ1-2	SGWGQYGYT
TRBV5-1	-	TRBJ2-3	ASRVGGTDTQY
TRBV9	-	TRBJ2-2	ASSVDPGVNTGELF
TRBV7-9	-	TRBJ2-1	ASSLNREGQF
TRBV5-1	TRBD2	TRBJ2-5	ASSLTGGPQETQY
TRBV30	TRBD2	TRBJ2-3	AWSVRFRASGSDTQY
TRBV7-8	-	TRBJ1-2	ASSLSPNYGYT
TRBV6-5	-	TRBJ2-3	ASSLGTLTDTQY
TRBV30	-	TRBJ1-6	AWSVRGNSSPLH
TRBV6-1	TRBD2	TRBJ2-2	ASSERLAGANTGELF
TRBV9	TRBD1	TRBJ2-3	ASSATGWGTDTQY
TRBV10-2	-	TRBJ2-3	ASKRDTSSTDTQY
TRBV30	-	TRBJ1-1	AWSPWNTEAF
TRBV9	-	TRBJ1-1	ASAPIRGATEAF
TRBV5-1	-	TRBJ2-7	ASSEASSYEQY
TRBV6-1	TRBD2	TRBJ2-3	ASSEPTSQMIYTQY
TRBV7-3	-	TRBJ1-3	ASSTGISGNTIY
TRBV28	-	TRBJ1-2	ASSFRNYGYT
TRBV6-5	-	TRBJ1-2	ASSPTLPQGTGYT
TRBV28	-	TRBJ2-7	ASFRTANEQY
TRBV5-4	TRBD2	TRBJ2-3	ATSLMSGGDY
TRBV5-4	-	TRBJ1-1	ASRAPGNTEAF
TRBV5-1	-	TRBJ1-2	ASSPGGFANYGYT
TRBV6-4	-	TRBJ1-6	ASSDRAYNSPLH
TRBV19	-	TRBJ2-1	ASTSIMRAGDGEQF
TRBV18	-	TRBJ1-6	ASSRGTLSSYNSPLH
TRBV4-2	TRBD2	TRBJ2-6	ASSPFGRGAGANVLT
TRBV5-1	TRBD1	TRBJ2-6	ASSWTGGSGANVLT
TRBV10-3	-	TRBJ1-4	AIPQENEKLF
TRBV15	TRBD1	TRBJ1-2	ATSRSTGDYGYT
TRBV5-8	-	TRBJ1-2	ASSLDSQFNYGYT
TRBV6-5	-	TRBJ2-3	ASSYSSTGPPDTQY
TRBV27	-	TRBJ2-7	ASSLRQSLEQY
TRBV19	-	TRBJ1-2	ASNRENYGYT
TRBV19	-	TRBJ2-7	ASNAGASYEQY
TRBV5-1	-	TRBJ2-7	ASSLEGQNNYEQY
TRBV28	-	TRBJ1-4	ASAGRRGGEKLF
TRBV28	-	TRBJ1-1	ASSGEENEAF
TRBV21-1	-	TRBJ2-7	ASSTSHPDRVGFGEQY
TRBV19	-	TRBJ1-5	ASAWSSNQPQH
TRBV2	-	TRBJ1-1	ASSEWIRGGKAF
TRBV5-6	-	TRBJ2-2	ASSSTENTGELF
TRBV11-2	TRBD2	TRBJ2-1	ASSLGPPTSGYNEQF
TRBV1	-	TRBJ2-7	TSNETSGGVYEQY
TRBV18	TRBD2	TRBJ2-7	ASSTRGDEQY
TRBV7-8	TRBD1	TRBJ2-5	ASSSRQGGETQY
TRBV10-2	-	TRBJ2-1	ASSRSRGDEQF
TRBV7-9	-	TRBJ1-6	ASSPSDLGAPLH
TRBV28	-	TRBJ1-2	ASSSGNYGYT
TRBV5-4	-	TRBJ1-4	ASSLNTGTKLF
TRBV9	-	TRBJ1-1	ASSAEGGGTEAF
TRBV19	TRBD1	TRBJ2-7	ASSEGTVSYEQY
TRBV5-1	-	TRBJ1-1	ASSSLGETEAF
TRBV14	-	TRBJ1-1	ASSQDHSGTEAF